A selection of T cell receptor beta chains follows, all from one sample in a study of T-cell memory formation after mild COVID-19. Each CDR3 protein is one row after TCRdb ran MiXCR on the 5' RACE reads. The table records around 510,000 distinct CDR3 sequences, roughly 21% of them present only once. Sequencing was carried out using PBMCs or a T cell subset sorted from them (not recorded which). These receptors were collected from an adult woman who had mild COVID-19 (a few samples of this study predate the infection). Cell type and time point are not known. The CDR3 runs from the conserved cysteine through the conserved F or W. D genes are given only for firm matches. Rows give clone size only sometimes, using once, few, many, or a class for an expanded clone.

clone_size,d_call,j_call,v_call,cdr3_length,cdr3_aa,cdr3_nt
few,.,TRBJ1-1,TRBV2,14,CASHRQEGNTEAFF,TGTGCCAGCCACCGACAGGAAGGGAACACTGAAGCTTTCTTT
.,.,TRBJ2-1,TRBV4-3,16,CASSQELESSYNEQFF,TGCGCCAGCAGCCAAGAACTGGAAAGCTCCTACAATGAGCAGTTCTTC
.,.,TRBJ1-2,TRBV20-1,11,CSAGLGYGYTF,TGCAGTGCCGGACTGGGCTATGGCTACACCTTC
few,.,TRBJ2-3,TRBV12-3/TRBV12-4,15,CASSPGATSTDTQYF,TGTGCCAGCAGCCCCGGGGCTACTAGCACAGATACGCAGTATTTT
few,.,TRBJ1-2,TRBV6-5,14,CASSYSEAGDGYTF,TGTGCCAGCAGTTACTCGGAGGCAGGGGATGGCTACACCTTC
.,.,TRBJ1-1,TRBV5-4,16,CASSFDLTQRHTEAFF,TGTGCCAGCAGCTTTGACTTAACTCAAAGGCACACTGAAGCTTTCTTT
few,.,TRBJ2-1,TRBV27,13,CASSFSFDNEQFF,TGTGCCAGCAGTTTCTCGTTTGACAATGAGCAGTTCTTC
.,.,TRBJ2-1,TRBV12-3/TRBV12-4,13,CASSLLARDEQFF,TGTGCCAGCAGTTTATTGGCGCGGGATGAGCAGTTCTTC
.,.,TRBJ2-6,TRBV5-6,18,CASSLYSTGLSGANVLTF,TGTGCCAGCAGCTTGTACTCTACAGGTCTCTCTGGGGCCAACGTCCTGACTTTC
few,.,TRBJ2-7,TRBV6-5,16,CASRPRGGQGSYEQYF,TGTGCCAGCAGGCCCCGGGGGGGACAGGGATCCTACGAGCAGTACTTC
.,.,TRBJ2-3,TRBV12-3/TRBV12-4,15,CASTSVQGPTDTQYF,TGTGCCAGCACCTCCGTCCAGGGCCCCACAGATACGCAGTATTTT
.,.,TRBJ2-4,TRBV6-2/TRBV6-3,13,CASSGTSNGIQYF,TGTGCCAGCAGTGGGACTTCGAACGGCATTCAGTACTTC
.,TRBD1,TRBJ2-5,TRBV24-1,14,CATSPTGLEETQYF,TGTGCCACCAGCCCGACAGGGTTGGAGGAGACCCAGTACTTC
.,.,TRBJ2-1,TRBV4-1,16,CASSHEPGPQPPGQFF,TGCGCCAGCAGCCACGAACCGGGACCCCAGCCTCCCGGGCAGTTCTTC
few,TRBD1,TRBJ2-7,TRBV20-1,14,CSARDQGVSYEQYF,TGCAGTGCTAGAGATCAGGGGGTCTCCTACGAGCAGTACTTC
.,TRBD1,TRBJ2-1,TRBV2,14,CASRKDRGPGEQFF,TGTGCCAGCAGGAAAGACAGGGGGCCGGGTGAGCAGTTCTTC